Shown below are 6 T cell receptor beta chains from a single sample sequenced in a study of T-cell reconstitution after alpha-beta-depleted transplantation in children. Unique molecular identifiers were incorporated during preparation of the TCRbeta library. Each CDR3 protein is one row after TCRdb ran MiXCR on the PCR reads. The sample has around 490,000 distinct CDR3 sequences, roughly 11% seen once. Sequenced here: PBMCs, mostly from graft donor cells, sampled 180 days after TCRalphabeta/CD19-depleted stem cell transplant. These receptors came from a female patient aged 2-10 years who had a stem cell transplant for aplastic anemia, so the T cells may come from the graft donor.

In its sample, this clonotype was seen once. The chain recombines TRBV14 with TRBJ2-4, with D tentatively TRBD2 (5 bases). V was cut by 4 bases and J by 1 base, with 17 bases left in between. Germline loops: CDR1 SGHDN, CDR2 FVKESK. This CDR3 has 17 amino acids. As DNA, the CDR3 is TGTGCCAGCAGCCGGTTCGGGGATGGGGTCGCCAAAAACATTCAGTACTTC. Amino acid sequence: CASSRFGDGVAKNIQYF.

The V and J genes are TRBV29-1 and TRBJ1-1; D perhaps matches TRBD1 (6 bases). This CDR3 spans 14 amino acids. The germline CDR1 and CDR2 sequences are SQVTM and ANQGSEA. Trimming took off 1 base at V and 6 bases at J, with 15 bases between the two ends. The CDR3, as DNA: TGCAGCGTTGAAGGGTTAACAGGGTTCCCTGAAGCTTTCTTT. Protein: CSVEGLTGFPEAFF.

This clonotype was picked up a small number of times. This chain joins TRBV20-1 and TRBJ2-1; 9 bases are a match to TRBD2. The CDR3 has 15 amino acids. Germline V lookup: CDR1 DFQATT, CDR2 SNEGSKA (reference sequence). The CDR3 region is CRGIAGASSYNEQFF. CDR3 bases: TGCAGGGGGATAGCGGGAGCGAGCTCCTACAATGAGCAGTTCTTC.

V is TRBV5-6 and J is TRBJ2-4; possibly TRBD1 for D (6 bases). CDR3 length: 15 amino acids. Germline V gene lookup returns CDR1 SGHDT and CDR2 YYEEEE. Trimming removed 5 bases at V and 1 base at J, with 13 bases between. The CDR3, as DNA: TGTGCCAGCAGTTTGTTCGACAGGGCCAAAAACATTCAGTACTTC. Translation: CASSLFDRAKNIQYF.

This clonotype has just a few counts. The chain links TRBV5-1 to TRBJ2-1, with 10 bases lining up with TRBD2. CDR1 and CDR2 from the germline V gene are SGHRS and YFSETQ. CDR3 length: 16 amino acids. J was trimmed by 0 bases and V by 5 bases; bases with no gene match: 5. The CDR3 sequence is CASRPSSGSSYNEQFF. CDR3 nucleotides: TGCGCCAGCAGACCATCTAGCGGGAGCTCCTACAATGAGCAGTTCTTC. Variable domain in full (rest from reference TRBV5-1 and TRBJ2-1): KAGVTQTPRYLIKTRGQQVTLSCSPISGHRSVSWYQQTPGQGLQFLFEYFSETQRNKGNFPGRFSGRQFSNSRSEMNVSTLELGDSALYLCASRPSSGSSYNEQFFGPGTRLTVL.

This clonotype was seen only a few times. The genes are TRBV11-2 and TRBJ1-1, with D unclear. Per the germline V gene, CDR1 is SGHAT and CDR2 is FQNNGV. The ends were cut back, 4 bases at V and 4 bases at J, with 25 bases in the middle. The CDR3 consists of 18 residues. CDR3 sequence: CASSSLLLRRAPGTEAFF. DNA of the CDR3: TGTGCCAGCAGCTCCTTGCTCCTACGTCGAGCCCCGGGCACTGAAGCTTTCTTT.